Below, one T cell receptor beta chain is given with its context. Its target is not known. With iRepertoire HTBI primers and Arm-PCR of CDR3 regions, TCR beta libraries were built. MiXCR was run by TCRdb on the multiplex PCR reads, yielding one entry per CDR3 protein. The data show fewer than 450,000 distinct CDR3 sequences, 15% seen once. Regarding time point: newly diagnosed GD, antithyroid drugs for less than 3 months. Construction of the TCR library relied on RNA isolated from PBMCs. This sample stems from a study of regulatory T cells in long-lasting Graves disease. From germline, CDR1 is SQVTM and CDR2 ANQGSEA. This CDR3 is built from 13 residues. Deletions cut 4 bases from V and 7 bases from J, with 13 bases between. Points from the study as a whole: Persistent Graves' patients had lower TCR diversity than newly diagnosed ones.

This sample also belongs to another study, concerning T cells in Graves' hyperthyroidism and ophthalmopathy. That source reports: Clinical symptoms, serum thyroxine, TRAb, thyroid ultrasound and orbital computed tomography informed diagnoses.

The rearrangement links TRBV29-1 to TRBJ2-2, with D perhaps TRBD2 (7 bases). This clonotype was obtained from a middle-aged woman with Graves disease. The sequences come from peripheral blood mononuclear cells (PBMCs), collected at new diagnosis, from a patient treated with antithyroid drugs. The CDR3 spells CSVGGGGVGELFF. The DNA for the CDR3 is TGCAGCGTTGGGGGGGGGGGCGTCGGGGAGCTGTTTTTT.